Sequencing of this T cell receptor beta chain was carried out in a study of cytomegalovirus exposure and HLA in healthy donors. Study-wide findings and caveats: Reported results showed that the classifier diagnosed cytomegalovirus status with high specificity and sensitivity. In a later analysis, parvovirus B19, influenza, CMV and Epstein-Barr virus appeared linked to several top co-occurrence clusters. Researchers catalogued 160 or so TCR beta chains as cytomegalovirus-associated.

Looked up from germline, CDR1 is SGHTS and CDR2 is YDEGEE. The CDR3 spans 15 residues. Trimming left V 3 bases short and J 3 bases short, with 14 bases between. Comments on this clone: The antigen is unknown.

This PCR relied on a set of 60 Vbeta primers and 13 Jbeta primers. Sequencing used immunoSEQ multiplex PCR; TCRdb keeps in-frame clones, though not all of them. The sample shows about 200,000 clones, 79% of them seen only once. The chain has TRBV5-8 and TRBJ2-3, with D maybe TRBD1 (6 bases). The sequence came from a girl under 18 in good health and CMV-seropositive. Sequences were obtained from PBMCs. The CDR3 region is CASSSSGVLTDTQYF. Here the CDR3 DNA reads TGTGCCAGCAGCTCATCAGGGGTGTTGACAGATACGCAGTATTTT. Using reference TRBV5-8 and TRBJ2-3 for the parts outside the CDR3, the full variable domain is EAGVTQSPTHLIKTRGQQATLRCSPISGHTSVYWYQQALGLGLQFLLWYDEGEERNRGNFPPRFSGRQFPNYSSELNVNALELEDSALYLCASSSSGVLTDTQYFGPGTRLTVL.